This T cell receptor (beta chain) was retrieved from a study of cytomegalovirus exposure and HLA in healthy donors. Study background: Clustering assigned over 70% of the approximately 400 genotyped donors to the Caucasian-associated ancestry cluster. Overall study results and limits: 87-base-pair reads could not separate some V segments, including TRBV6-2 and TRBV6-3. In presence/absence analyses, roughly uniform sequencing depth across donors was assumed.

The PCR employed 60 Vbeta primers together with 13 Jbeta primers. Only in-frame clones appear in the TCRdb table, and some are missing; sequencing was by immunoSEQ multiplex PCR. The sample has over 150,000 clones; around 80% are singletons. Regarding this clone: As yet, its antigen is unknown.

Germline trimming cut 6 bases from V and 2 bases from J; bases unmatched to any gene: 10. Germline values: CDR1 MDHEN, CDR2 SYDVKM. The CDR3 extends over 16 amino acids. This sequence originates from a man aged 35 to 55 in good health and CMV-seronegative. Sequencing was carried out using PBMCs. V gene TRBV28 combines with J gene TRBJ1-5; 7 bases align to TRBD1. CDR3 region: CASSPYLGQGNQPQHF. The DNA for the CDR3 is TGTGCCAGCAGCCCTTACCTCGGACAGGGCAATCAGCCCCAGCATTTT.